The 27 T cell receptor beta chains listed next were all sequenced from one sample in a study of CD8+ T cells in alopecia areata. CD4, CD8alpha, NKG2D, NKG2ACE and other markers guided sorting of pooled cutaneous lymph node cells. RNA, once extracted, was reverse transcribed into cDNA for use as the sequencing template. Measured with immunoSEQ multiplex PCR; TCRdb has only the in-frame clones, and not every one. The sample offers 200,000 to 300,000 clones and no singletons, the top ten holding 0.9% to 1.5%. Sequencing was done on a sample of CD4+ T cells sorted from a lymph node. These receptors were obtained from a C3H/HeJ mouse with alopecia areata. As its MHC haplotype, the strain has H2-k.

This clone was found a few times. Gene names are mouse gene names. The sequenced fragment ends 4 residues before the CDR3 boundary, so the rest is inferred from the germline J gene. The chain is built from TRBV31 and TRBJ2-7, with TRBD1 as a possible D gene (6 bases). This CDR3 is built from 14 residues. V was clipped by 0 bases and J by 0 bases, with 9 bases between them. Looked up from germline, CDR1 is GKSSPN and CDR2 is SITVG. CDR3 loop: CAWSLRTDSYEQYF. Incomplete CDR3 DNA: TGTGCCTGGAGTCTAAGGACAGACTCCTAT.

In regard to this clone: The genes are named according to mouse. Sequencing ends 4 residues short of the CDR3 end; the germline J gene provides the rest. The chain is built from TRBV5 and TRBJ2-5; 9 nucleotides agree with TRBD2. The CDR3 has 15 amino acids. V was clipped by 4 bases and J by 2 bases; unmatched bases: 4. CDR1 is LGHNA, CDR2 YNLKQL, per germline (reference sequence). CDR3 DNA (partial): TGTGCCAGCAGCCTGGGGGGGCCCGGCCAAGAC. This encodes CASSLGGPGQD. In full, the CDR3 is CASSLGGPGQDTQYF.

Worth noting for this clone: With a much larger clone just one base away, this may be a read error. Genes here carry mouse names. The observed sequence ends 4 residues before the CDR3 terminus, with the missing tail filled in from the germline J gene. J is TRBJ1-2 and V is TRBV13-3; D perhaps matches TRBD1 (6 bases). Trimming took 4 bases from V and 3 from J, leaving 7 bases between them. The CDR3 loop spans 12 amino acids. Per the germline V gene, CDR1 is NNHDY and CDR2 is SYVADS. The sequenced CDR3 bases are TGTGCCAGCAGTAACAGGGACTCC. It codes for CASSNRDS. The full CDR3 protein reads CASSNRDSDYTF.

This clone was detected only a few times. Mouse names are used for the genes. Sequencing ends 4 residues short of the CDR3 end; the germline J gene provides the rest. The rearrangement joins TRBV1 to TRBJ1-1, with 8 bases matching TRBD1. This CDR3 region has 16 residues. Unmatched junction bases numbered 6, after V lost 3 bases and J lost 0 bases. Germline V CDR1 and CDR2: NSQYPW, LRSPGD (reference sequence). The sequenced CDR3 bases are TGCACCTGCAGTGCCCGGGACAGGATTGCAAACACA. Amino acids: CTCSARDRIANT. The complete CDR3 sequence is CTCSARDRIANTEVFF.

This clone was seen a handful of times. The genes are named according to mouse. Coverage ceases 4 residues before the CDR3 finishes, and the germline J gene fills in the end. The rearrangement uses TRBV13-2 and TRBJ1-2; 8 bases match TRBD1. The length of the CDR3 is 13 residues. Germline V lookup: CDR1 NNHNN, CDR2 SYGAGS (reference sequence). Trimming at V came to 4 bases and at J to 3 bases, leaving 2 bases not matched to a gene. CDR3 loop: CASGPGGDSDYTF. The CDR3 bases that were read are TGTGCCAGCGGTCCAGGGGGCGACTCC.

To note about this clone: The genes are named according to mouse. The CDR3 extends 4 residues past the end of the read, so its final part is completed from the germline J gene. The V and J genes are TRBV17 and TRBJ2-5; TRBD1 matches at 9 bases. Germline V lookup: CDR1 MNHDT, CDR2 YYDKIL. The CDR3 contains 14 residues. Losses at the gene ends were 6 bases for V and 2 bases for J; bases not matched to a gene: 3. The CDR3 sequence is CASSNRGLQDTQYF. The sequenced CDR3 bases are TGTGCTAGCAGCAACAGGGGGCTCCAAGAC.

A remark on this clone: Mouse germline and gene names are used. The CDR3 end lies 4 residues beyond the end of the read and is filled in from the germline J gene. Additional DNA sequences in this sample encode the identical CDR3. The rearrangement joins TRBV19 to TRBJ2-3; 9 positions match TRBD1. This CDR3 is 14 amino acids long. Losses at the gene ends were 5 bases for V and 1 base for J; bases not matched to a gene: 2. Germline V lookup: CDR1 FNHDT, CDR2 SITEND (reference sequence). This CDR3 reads CASSTGGGAETLYF. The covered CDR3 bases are TGTGCCAGCAGCACAGGGGGCGGTGCAGAA.

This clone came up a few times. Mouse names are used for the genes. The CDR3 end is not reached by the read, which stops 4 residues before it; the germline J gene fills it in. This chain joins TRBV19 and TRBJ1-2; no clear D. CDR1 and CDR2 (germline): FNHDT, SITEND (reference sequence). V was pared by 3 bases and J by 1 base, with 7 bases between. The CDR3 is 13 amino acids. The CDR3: CASSTQRNSDYTF. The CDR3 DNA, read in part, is TGTGCCAGCAGTACACAGCGAAACTCC.

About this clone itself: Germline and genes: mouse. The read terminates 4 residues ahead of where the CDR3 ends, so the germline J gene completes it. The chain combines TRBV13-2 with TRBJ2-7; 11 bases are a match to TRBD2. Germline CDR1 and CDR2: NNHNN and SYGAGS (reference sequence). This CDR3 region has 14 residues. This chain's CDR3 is CASGPGLGEYEQYF. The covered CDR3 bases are TGTGCCAGCGGTCCGGGACTGGGGGAATAT.

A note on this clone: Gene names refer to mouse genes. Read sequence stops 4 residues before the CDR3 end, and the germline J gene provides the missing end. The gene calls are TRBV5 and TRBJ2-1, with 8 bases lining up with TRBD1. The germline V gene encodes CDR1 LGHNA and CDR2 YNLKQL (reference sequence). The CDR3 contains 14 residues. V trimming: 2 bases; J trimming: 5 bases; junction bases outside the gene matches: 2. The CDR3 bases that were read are TGTGCCAGCAGCCAACAGGGGGCGGATGCT. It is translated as CASSQQGADA. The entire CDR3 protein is CASSQQGADAEQFF.

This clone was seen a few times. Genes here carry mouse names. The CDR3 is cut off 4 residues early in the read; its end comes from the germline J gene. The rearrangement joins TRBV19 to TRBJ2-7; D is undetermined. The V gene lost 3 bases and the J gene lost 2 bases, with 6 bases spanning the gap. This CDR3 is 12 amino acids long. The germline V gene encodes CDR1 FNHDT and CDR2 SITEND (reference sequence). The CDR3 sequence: CASSTTTYEQYF. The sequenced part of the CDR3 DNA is TGTGCCAGCAGTACCACAACCTAT.

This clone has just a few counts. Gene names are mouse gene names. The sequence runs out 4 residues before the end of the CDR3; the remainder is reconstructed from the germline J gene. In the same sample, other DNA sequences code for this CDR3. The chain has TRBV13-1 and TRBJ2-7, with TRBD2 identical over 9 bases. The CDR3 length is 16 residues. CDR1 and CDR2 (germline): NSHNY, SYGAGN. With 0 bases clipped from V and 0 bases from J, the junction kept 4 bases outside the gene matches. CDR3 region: CASSDALGGSSYEQYF. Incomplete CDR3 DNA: TGTGCCAGCAGTGATGCACTGGGGGGAAGCTCCTAT.

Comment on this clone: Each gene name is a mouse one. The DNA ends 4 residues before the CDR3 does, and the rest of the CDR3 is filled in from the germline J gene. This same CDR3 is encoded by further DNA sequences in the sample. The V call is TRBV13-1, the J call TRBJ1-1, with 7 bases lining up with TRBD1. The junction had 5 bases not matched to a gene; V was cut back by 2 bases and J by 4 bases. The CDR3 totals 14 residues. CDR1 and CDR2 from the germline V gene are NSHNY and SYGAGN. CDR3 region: CASSETGRGTEVFF. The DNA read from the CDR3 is TGTGCCAGCAGTGAGACAGGGCGGGGCACA.

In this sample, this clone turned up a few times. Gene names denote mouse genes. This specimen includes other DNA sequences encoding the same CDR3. The sequenced CDR3 bases are TGTGCCAGCAGTGACAGGGGCCAAAACACA. Protein product: CASSDRGQNT. The entire CDR3 protein is CASSDRGQNTEVFF. The V and J genes are TRBV19 and TRBJ1-1, with 8 bases aligning to TRBD1. The read finishes 4 residues shy of the CDR3 end, and the germline J gene is used to complete it. J was trimmed by 1 base and V by 4 bases; bases with no gene match: 3. CDR3 length: 14 residues. Germline CDR1 reads FNHDT; CDR2 reads SITEND (reference sequence).

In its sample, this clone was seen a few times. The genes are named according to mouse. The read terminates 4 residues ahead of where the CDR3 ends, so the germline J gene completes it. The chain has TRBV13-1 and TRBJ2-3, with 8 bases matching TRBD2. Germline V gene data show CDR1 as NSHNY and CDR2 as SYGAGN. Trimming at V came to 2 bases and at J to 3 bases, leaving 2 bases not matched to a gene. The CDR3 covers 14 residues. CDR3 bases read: TGTGCCAGCAGTGACTGGGGGGAGGCAGAA. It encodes CASSDWGEAE. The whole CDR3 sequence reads CASSDWGEAETLYF.

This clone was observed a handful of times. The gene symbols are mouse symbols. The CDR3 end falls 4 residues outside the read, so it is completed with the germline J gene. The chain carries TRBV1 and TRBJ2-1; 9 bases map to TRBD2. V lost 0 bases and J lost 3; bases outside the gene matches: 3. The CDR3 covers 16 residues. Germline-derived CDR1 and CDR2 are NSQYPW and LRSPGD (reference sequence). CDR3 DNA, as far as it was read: TGCACCTGCAGTGCAGAACTGGGGGGTTTCTATGCT. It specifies CTCSAELGGFYA. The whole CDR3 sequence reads CTCSAELGGFYAEQFF.

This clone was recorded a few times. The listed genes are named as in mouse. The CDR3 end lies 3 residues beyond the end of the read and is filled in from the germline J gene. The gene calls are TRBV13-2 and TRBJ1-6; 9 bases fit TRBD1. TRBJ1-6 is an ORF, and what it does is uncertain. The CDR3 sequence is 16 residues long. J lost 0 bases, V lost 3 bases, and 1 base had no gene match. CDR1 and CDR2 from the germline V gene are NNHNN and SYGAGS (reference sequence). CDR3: CASGGDRASYNSPLYF. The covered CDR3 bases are TGTGCCAGCGGTGGGGACAGGGCTTCCTATAATTCGCCC.

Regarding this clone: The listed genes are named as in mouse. The CDR3 region is CASSLGQSNTGQLYF. The sequenced CDR3 bases are TGTGCCAGCAGTCTGGGACAGTCAAACACCGGG. The chain carries TRBV13-1 and TRBJ2-2, with 7 bases aligning to TRBD1. The read ends 4 residues early relative to the CDR3; the germline J gene fills the gap. Germline values: CDR1 NSHNY, CDR2 SYGAGN. This CDR3 has 15 residues. V was pared by 4 bases and J by 0 bases, with 3 bases of the junction left unmatched.

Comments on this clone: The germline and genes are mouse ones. CDR3 bases read: TGTGCCAGCAGCCAAGCCAGGGAA. It is translated as CASSQARE. The full CDR3 reads CASSQAREEVFF. V gene TRBV5 combines with J gene TRBJ1-1; weak D call: TRBD1 (5 bases). Coverage ceases 4 residues before the CDR3 finishes, and the germline J gene fills in the end. This CDR3 has 12 amino acids. The germline V gene encodes CDR1 LGHNA and CDR2 YNLKQL (reference sequence).

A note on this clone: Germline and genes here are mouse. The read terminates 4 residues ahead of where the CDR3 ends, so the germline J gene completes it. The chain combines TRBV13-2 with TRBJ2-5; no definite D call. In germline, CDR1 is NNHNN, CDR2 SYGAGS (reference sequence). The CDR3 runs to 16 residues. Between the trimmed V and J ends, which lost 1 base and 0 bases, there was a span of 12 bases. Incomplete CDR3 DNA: TGTGCCAGCGGTGATCCTCCCCGACAAAACCAAGAC. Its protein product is CASGDPPRQNQD. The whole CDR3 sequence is CASGDPPRQNQDTQYF.

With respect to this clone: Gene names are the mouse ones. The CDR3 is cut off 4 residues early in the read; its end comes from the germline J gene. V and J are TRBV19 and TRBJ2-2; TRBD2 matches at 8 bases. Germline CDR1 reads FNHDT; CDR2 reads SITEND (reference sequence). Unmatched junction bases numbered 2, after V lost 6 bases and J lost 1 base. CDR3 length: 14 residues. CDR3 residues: CASTWGVNTGQLYF. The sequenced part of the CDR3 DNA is TGTGCCAGCACCTGGGGGGTAAACACCGGG.

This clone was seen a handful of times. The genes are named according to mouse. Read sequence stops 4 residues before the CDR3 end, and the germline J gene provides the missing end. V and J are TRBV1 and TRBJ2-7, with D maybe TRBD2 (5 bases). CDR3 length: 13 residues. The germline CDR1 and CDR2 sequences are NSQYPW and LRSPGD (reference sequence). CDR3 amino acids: CTCSAETWDEQYF. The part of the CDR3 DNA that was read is TGCACCTGCAGTGCAGAAACCTGGGAT.

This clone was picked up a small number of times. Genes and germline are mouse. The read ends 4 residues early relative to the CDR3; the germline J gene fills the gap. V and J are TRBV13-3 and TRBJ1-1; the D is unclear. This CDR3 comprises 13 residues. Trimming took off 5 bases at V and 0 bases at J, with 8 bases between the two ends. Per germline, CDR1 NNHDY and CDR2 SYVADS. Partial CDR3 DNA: TGTGCCAGCAGGACAAATTCAAACACA. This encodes CASRTNSNT. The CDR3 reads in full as CASRTNSNTEVFF.

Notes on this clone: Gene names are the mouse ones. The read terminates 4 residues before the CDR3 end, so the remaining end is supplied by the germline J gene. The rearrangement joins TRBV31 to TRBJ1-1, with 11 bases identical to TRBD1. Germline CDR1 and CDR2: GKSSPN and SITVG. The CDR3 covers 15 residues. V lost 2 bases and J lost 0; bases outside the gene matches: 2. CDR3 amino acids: CAWSRGQGANTEVFF. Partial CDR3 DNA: TGTGCCTGGAGTAGGGGACAGGGGGCAAACACA.

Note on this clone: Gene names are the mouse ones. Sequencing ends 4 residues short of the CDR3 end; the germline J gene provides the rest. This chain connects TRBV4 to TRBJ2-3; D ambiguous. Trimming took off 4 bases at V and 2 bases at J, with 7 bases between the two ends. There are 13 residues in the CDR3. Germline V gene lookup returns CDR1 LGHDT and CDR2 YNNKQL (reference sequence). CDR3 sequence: CASSSPYAETLYF. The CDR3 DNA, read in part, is TGTGCCAGCAGCTCCCCATATGCAGAA.

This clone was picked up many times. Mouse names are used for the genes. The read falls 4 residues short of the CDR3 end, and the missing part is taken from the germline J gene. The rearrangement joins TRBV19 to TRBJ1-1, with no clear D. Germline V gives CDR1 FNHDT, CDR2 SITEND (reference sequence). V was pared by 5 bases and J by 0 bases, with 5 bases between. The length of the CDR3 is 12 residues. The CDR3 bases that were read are TGTGCCAGCAGACCAGCAAACACA. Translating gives CASRPANT. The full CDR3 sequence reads CASRPANTEVFF.

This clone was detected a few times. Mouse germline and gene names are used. CDR3 DNA (partial): TGCACCTGCAGTGCAGATGTCAGGGCAAATTCGCCC. It codes for CTCSADVRANSP. The CDR3 in its entirety is CTCSADVRANSPLYF. The chain employs TRBV1 and TRBJ1-6; a weak D match, TRBD1 (5 bases). The read is 3 residues too short to cover the CDR3 end, so that end is filled in from the germline J gene. TRBJ1-6 falls under the ORF class, with uncertain function. This CDR3 is built from 15 residues. CDR1 is NSQYPW and CDR2 is LRSPGD in the germline V gene (reference sequence). Trimming stripped 0 bases from V and 7 bases from J, with 10 bases between.